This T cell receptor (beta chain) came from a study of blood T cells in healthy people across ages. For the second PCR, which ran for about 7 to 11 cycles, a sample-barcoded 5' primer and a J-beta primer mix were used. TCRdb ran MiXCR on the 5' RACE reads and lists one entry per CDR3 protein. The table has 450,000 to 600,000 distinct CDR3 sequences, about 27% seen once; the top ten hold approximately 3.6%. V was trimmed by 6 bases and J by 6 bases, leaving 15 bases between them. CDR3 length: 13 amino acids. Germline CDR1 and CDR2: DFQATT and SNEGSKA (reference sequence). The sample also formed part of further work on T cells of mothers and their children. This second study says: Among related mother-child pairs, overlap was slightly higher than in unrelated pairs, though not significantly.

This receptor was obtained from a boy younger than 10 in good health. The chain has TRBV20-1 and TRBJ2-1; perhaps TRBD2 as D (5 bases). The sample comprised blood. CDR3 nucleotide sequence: TGCAGTGCCTTACGGGGTCTTCCCAATGAGCAGTTCTTC. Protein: CSALRGLPNEQFF.